The 8 T cell receptor beta chains reported below all come from one sample, sequenced in a study of cytomegalovirus exposure and HLA in healthy donors (dated by TCRdb to 2017 to 2019). The protocol used for the library was the immunoSEQ multiplex PCR assay. For the multiplex PCR, a mixture combining 60 forward primers for TCR Vbeta segments and 13 reverse primers for TCR Jbeta segments was used. TCRdb obtained this table from immuneACCESS and retained in-frame rearrangements with V and J assigned. These tables miss some clones; where compared with another copy, unresolved V genes account for less than half of the shortfall, and the remainder is unexplained. Across this sample there are under 200,000 clones, with roughly 76% seen only once. Of the sample, 1.9% falls within the top ten clones. The sample taken for sequencing was PBMCs. These receptors all stem from a human donor in good health.

The genes are TRBV4-1 and TRBJ2-3, with 8 bases matching TRBD2. CDR3 size: 15 residues. J was trimmed by 1 base and V by 4 bases; bases with no gene match: 4. Germline CDR1 reads MGHRA; CDR2 reads YSYEKL. The CDR3 coding sequence is TGCGCCAGCAGCCGTACTAGCGGAGGCACAGATACGCAGTATTTT. Its translation is CASSRTSGGTDTQYF.

The chain joins TRBV7-9 to TRBJ1-3; the D gene is possibly TRBD1 (5 bases). The CDR3 sequence is 17 residues long. The ends were cut back, 5 bases at V and 2 bases at J, with 19 bases in the middle. Per germline, CDR1 SEHNR and CDR2 FQNEAQ (reference sequence). The CDR3: CASSTIKGDRTGNTIYF. CDR3 bases: TGTGCCAGCAGCACCATTAAAGGGGATCGAACTGGAAACACCATATATTTT.

This rearrangement joins TRBV7-2 to TRBJ2-5; no clear D gene. Trimming took 2 bases from V and 1 from J, leaving 14 bases between them. Germline CDR1 is SGHTA and CDR2 is FQGNSA. The CDR3 contains 16 residues. The CDR3 protein is CASSLSVKSLQETQYF. The CDR3 DNA sequence: TGTGCCAGCAGCTTAAGCGTTAAGAGCCTCCAAGAGACCCAGTACTTC.

This clone was detected only once. The V call is TRBV28, the J call TRBJ1-3, with D possibly being TRBD1 (6 bases). Germline V gene sequence: CDR1 MDHEN, CDR2 SYDVKM. This CDR3 spans 15 amino acids. The germline V and J ends were trimmed by 6 bases and 8 bases, with 20 bases remaining between them. CDR3 loop: CASRGIWGKGDTIYF. The DNA for the CDR3 is TGTGCCAGCAGGGGGATATGGGGCAAGGGGGACACCATATATTTT.

The chain links TRBV7-2 to TRBJ1-2, with D perhaps matching TRBD1 (5 bases). The length of the CDR3 is 14 residues. Germline V gene data show CDR1 as SGHTA and CDR2 as FQGNSA. The ends were cut back, 4 bases at V and 4 bases at J, with 13 bases in the middle. This chain's CDR3 is CASSSNQGSYGYTF. The CDR3 DNA reads as TGTGCCAGCAGCTCCAACCAGGGAAGCTATGGCTACACCTTC.

The CDR3 DNA follows: TGTGCCAGCAGCTCTGGCCAGTTTAATGAAAAACTGTTTTTT. Translation gives CASSSGQFNEKLFF. The chain uses TRBV5-8 and TRBJ1-4; the D is unclear. Trimming removed 3 bases from V and 4 bases from J, with 10 bases in between. Germline CDR1 reads SGHTS; CDR2 reads YDEGEE. The CDR3 has 14 residues.

The V call is TRBV6-6, the J call TRBJ2-3, with D possibly TRBD2 on 5 matching bases. CDR3 size: 11 residues. The germline gives CDR1 MNHNY, CDR2 SVGAGI (reference sequence). V lost 8 bases to trimming and J lost 3 bases, with 6 bases between them. The CDR3 spells CASRTTDTQYF. CDR3 DNA sequence: TGTGCCAGCCGGACTACAGATACGCAGTATTTT.

The J gene is TRBJ2-1, the V gene TRBV5-1; no clear D. V was cut by 0 bases and J by 8 bases, with 9 bases left in between. The V gene's germline CDR1 is SGHRS and CDR2 YFSETQ. The length of the CDR3 is 13 residues. The CDR3 bases are TGCGCCAGCAGCTTGGATCAACTGTATGAGCAGTTCTTC. Translation gives CASSLDQLYEQFF.